These T cell receptor beta chains were read from a single sample in a study of identical twins. Using its own MiXCR run on the 5' RACE reads, TCRdb lists one record per CDR3 protein. This sample yields just over 450,000 distinct CDR3 sequences, of which 12% to 15% are seen a single time; 0.52% belongs to the top ten. These data also featured in a second study, about yellow fever vaccine responses in identical twins.

Sequencing input: CD4+ T cells sorted from blood. These receptors all stem from a woman aged 18-30 years in good health. Both conserved end residues are part of each CDR3. D genes are given only for firm matches. Clone size is stated in some rows and not others, as once, few, many or a class when expanded.

abundance	v_gene	j_gene	d_gene	CDR3aa	CDR3nt
many	TRBV20-1	TRBJ2-2	TRBD2	CSAKTGGGNTGELFF	TGCAGTGCTAAAACGGGAGGAGGGAACACCGGGGAGCTGTTTTTT
once	TRBV6-5	TRBJ2-2	.	CASRGFTGELFF	TGTGCCAGCAGGGGATTCACCGGGGAGCTGTTTTTT
.	TRBV7-3	TRBJ2-3	.	CASSLYSGTTDTQYF	TGTGCCAGCAGCTTATACTCGGGAACCACAGATACGCAGTATTTT
.	TRBV15	TRBJ2-3	.	CATSSVLGTDTQYF	TGTGCCACCAGCAGCGTCTTAGGCACAGATACGCAGTATTTT
.	TRBV10-3	TRBJ2-2	.	CAISGSHPGELFF	TGTGCCATCAGTGGGTCCCACCCCGGGGAGCTGTTTTTT
.	TRBV5-1	TRBJ2-3	TRBD2	CASSAGTSGNKDTQYF	TGCGCCAGCAGCGCTGGGACTAGCGGGAATAAAGATACGCAGTATTTT
.	TRBV28	TRBJ2-3	TRBD1	CASSSSDRVGVTDTQYF	TGTGCCAGCAGTTCATCGGACAGGGTAGGGGTCACAGATACGCAGTATTTT
few	TRBV19	TRBJ2-2	TRBD2	CASSGTSGDTGELFF	TGTGCCAGTAGTGGGACTAGCGGAGACACCGGGGAGCTGTTTTTT
few	TRBV28	TRBJ1-2	.	CASRSQGRLGGYTF	TGTGCCAGCAGATCTCAGGGACGGTTAGGAGGCTACACCTTC
.	TRBV3-1	TRBJ2-7	.	CASGISGWEQYF	TGTGCCAGCGGAATTTCAGGGTGGGAGCAGTACTTC
once	TRBV11-2	TRBJ2-1	TRBD1	CASSSDRDGYNEQFF	TGTGCCAGCAGCTCGGACAGGGACGGTTACAATGAGCAGTTCTTC
.	TRBV6-2/TRBV6-3	TRBJ2-2	TRBD2	CASSRPPGSGSTGELFF	TGTGCCAGCAGTAGGCCCCCCGGTAGCGGGAGCACCGGGGAGCTGTTTTTT
.	TRBV3-1	TRBJ2-4	TRBD2	CASSQTPGLVELGIQYF	TGTGCCAGCAGCCAGACTCCGGGACTAGTCGAGTTAGGCATTCAGTACTTC
.	TRBV11-2	TRBJ2-7	.	CASSSFTEVRYF	TGTGCCAGCAGCTCCTTCACGGAGGTCCGGTACTTC
once	TRBV25-1	TRBJ2-3	.	CASREMSGSTDTQYF	TGTGCCAGCAGAGAAATGTCAGGGAGCACAGATACGCAGTATTTT
few	TRBV3-1	TRBJ2-7	.	CASSPADREQYF	TGTGCCAGCAGCCCCGCCGACAGGGAGCAGTACTTC
many	TRBV12-3/TRBV12-4	TRBJ1-1	.	CASSDKEVIAEAFF	TGTGCCAGCAGCGACAAGGAAGTCATAGCTGAAGCTTTCTTT
few	TRBV4-3	TRBJ2-7	TRBD1	CASSQEAGGTPTKQYF	TGCGCCAGCAGCCAAGAGGCAGGGGGCACACCTACGAAGCAGTACTTC
few	TRBV27	TRBJ2-7	.	CASSSSFGRGQIYEQYF	TGTGCCAGCAGTTCCAGTTTCGGGAGGGGACAGATCTACGAGCAGTACTTC
.	TRBV24-1	TRBJ2-2	.	CATSGPGRTGTGELFF	TGTGCCACCAGTGGTCCGGGACGGACGGGGACCGGGGAGCTGTTTTTT
few	TRBV29-1	TRBJ2-5	TRBD2	CSAAVASGVETQYF	TGCAGCGCCGCCGTGGCTAGCGGTGTAGAGACCCAGTACTTC
.	TRBV5-1	TRBJ2-2	TRBD2	CASSLDPAGNTGELFF	TGCGCCAGCAGCTTGGATCCAGCGGGAAACACCGGGGAGCTGTTTTTT
.	TRBV20-1	TRBJ2-2	.	CSARESGLGTGELFF	TGCAGTGCTAGAGAATCAGGCCTAGGCACCGGGGAGCTGTTTTTT
few	TRBV20-1	TRBJ1-1	TRBD1	CSARRTGETEAFF	TGCAGTGCTAGACGGACAGGGGAGACTGAAGCTTTCTTT
.	TRBV13	TRBJ2-2	.	CASSFVGRTGELFF	TGTGCCAGCAGCTTTGTTGGGAGGACCGGGGAGCTGTTTTTT
.	TRBV7-2	TRBJ2-5	TRBD1	CASSSTGEKETQYF	TGTGCCAGCAGTTCGACAGGGGAAAAAGAGACCCAGTACTTC
.	TRBV20-1	TRBJ2-1	TRBD2	CSASSISGGLSSYNEQFF	TGCAGTGCTAGCTCGATTAGCGGGGGGCTGAGCTCCTACAATGAGCAGTTCTTC
.	TRBV5-1	TRBJ2-5	.	CASSLDRERLETQYF	TGCGCCAGCAGCTTGGACCGGGAGCGGTTGGAGACCCAGTACTTC
few	TRBV14	TRBJ1-6	.	CASSRQLDSPLHF	TGTGCCAGCAGCCGACAATTAGATTCACCCCTCCACTTT
.	TRBV10-3	TRBJ2-7	.	CAISEQVAYEQYF	TGTGCCATCAGTGAACAGGTTGCCTACGAGCAGTACTTC
few	TRBV7-9	TRBJ2-7	TRBD2	CASSLILTSGTYEQYF	TGTGCCAGCAGCTTAATATTGACTAGCGGGACCTACGAGCAGTACTTC
.	TRBV3-1	TRBJ2-7	TRBD2	CASEGPAGVEQYF	TGTGCCAGCGAGGGGCCAGCGGGGGTTGAGCAGTACTTC
.	TRBV4-1	TRBJ2-3	.	CASSLKGGGTDTQYF	TGCGCCAGCAGCCTGAAGGGTGGGGGCACAGATACGCAGTATTTT
few	TRBV7-9	TRBJ2-6	.	CASSFTSSGANVLTF	TGTGCCAGCAGCTTTACTAGCTCTGGGGCCAACGTCCTGACTTTC
.	TRBV6-1	TRBJ2-5	.	CASSARRSSRETQYF	TGTGCCAGCAGTGCTAGACGAAGTAGTCGGGAGACCCAGTACTTC
few	TRBV12-3/TRBV12-4	TRBJ1-5	.	CASSSTGRNQPQHF	TGTGCCAGCAGTTCAACGGGCCGCAATCAGCCCCAGCATTTT
few	TRBV4-1	TRBJ2-7	TRBD2	CASSQFPDGTSGIMGPYEQYF	TGCGCCAGCAGCCAATTCCCAGACGGGACTAGCGGGATCATGGGACCCTACGAGCAGTACTTC
.	TRBV5-1	TRBJ2-1	TRBD2	CASSTGLAAEQFF	TGCGCCAGCAGCACGGGACTAGCTGCTGAGCAGTTCTTC
.	TRBV27	TRBJ1-5	.	CASSWGPRNQPQHF	TGTGCCAGCAGTTGGGGGCCCCGCAATCAGCCCCAGCATTTT
.	TRBV5-1	TRBJ1-4	TRBD1	CASSLSGGGEKLFF	TGCGCCAGCAGCTTGTCAGGGGGCGGAGAAAAACTGTTTTTT
few	TRBV29-1	TRBJ2-7	.	CSVEGGHEQYF	TGCAGCGTTGAAGGGGGCCACGAGCAGTACTTC
.	TRBV29-1	TRBJ2-3	TRBD1	CSVGGTGEISTDTQYF	TGCAGCGTTGGAGGGACAGGGGAGATAAGCACAGATACGCAGTATTTT
.	TRBV10-3	TRBJ2-1	TRBD2	CAISIAGSSSYNEQFF	TGTGCCATCAGTATAGCGGGGTCAAGCTCCTACAATGAGCAGTTCTTC
.	TRBV15	TRBJ2-3	.	CATSVRGAATDTQYF	TGTGCCACCAGCGTTAGGGGGGCGGCCACAGATACGCAGTATTTT
.	TRBV4-2	TRBJ2-2	TRBD2	CASSPVSGGRRTGELFF	TGTGCCAGCAGCCCGGTATCGGGCGGGAGGAGGACCGGGGAGCTGTTTTTT
.	TRBV6-2/TRBV6-3	TRBJ2-7	TRBD1	CASRQLGQDDYEQYF	TGTGCCAGCAGGCAACTGGGACAGGATGACTACGAGCAGTACTTC
.	TRBV20-1	TRBJ2-7	.	CSASRMGQLNEQYF	TGCAGTGCTAGTCGTATGGGGCAGCTTAATGAGCAGTACTTC
few	TRBV20-1	TRBJ2-1	.	CSASKGSSSYDEQFF	TGCAGTGCTAGCAAGGGTTCGAGCTCCTACGATGAGCAGTTCTTC
.	TRBV5-4	TRBJ2-1	TRBD2	CASSLVSGVGQFF	TGTGCCAGCAGCTTGGTTAGCGGGGTCGGGCAGTTCTTC
.	TRBV5-5	TRBJ1-3	.	CASSLNVGGSGNTIYF	TGTGCCAGCAGCTTGAATGTTGGTGGCTCTGGAAACACCATATATTTT
.	TRBV5-1	TRBJ2-5	.	CASSPGIGKQETQYF	TGCGCCAGCAGCCCAGGGATAGGGAAACAAGAGACCCAGTACTTC
few	TRBV5-1	TRBJ1-3	.	CASSLGTASGNTIYF	TGCGCCAGCAGCTTGGGGACAGCCTCTGGAAACACCATATATTTT
.	TRBV29-1	TRBJ2-1	TRBD2	CTRGGLAEINEQFF	TGCACCAGGGGAGGACTAGCGGAGATCAATGAGCAGTTCTTC
few	TRBV5-1	TRBJ2-3	.	CASSLEVSGADTQYF	TGCGCCAGCAGCTTGGAAGTTAGCGGAGCAGATACGCAGTATTTT
many	TRBV11-2	TRBJ2-3	.	CASSADRATDTQYF	TGTGCCAGCAGCGCAGACAGAGCCACAGATACGCAGTATTTT